These 20 T cell receptor beta chains were sequenced from one sample in a study of blood T cell repertoires in COVID-19. Produced via immunoSEQ multiplex PCR; TCRdb's table is partial and in-frame only. The table includes over 100,000 clones, approximately 90% detected once. Sequencing was carried out using peripheral blood. The receptors shown here come from a man aged 60-69 years with COVID-19, enrolled during active disease.

CDR3 amino acids: CASSLGQVNEQFF. The CDR3 nucleotides read TGCGCCAGCAGCTTGGGACAGGTCAATGAGCAGTTCTTC. The chain employs TRBV5-1 and TRBJ2-1; maybe TRBD1 (6 bases). Per germline, CDR1 SGHRS and CDR2 YFSETQ. V shed 0 bases and J shed 6 bases, with 7 bases lying between them. The CDR3 covers 13 residues.

The chain is built from TRBV19 and TRBJ2-3; 10 nucleotides align to TRBD2. CDR3 length: 15 residues. Germline trimming cut 5 bases from V and 5 bases from J; bases unmatched to any gene: 7. CDR1 is LNHDA, CDR2 SQIVND, per germline (reference sequence). CDR3 region: CASSVSGGAGDTQYF. CDR3 DNA sequence: TGTGCCAGTAGTGTGAGCGGGGGGGCCGGAGATACGCAGTATTTT.

This chain uses TRBV12-3 or TRBV12-4 with TRBJ1-5, with no clear D. Trimming shortened V by 8 bases and J by 3 bases, and 11 bases separated the two germline ends. This CDR3 comprises 13 residues. The CDR3 nucleotides read TGTGCCAGCCGTGGAGAAATCAATCAGCCCCAGCATTTT. This translates into CASRGEINQPQHF.

The chain combines TRBV5-6 with TRBJ1-4; TRBD1 is a possible D gene (5 bases). The CDR3 loop spans 15 amino acids. Per germline, CDR1 SGHDT and CDR2 YYEEEE. V shed 2 bases and J shed 4 bases, with 12 bases lying between them. In nucleotides, the CDR3 is TGTGCCAGCAGCTTCATTGGGGGAGGTAATGAAAAACTGTTTTTT. It specifies CASSFIGGGNEKLFF.

The chain combines TRBV6-6 with TRBJ1-2; TRBD1 is a possible D gene (6 bases). The CDR3 contains 14 residues. V was pared by 2 bases and J by 3 bases, with 10 bases between. Germline V CDR1 and CDR2: MNHNY, SVGAGI (reference sequence). The CDR3 protein is CASSYQQGDYGYTF. The CDR3 bases are TGTGCCAGCAGTTACCAACAGGGAGACTATGGCTACACCTTC.

This rearrangement joins TRBV19 to TRBJ2-7; D is possibly TRBD1 (6 bases). The V end was cut by 10 bases, the J end by 5 bases, with 18 bases between. This CDR3 has 13 residues. Germline CDR1 LNHDA, CDR2 SQIVND (reference sequence). The CDR3 reads CATRPGTGNEQYF. The CDR3, as DNA: TGTGCCACACGCCCCGGTACAGGGAACGAGCAGTACTTC.

This rearrangement joins TRBV7-2 to TRBJ1-5; perhaps TRBD1 as D (5 bases). Trimming shortened V by 1 base and J by 11 bases, and 15 bases separated the two germline ends. Germline CDR1 SGHTA, CDR2 FQGNSA. The CDR3 runs to 14 residues. DNA of the CDR3: TGTGCCAGCAGCTTAGGGCAGGGAGGGGTGTCCCAGCATTTT. Amino acids: CASSLGQGGVSQHF. Variable domain in full (rest from reference TRBV7-2 and TRBJ1-5): GAGVSQSPSNKVTEKGKDVELRCDPISGHTALYWYRQSLGQGLEFLIYFQGNSAPDKSGLPSDRFSAERTGGSVSTLTIQRTQQEDSAVYLCASSLGQGGVSQHFGDGTRLSIL.

The chain joins TRBV5-8 to TRBJ1-6; 9 positions agree with TRBD1. Germline loops: CDR1 SGHTS, CDR2 YDEGEE. The ends lost 4 bases at V and 10 bases at J; junction bases unmatched: 18. This CDR3 has 18 amino acids. The CDR3 DNA sequence: TGTGCCAGCAGCCGGGACGGGAGGACAGGGGCCGTTTTCTCACCCCTCCACTTT. Translating it yields CASSRDGRTGAVFSPLHF.

Turning to this clone: One end of the junction does not line up with germline, which may come from a read error. The CDR3 spells CASTPESSTEAFF. CDR3 sequence (DNA): TGTGCCAGCACACCTGAGTCAAGCACTGAAGCTTTCTTT. The chain carries TRBV18 and TRBJ1-1; D unclear. Germline values: CDR1 KGHSH, CDR2 LQKENI. The CDR3 is made up of 13 amino acids.

This CDR3 reads CATSDSLPESNQPQHF. CDR3 bases: TGTGCCACCAGTGATTCCTTGCCAGAAAGCAATCAGCCCCAGCATTTT. The rearrangement uses TRBV24-1 and TRBJ1-5, with unresolved D. This CDR3 is 16 amino acids long. V was cut by 2 bases and J by 1 base, with 11 bases left in between. Germline V gene sequence: CDR1 KGHDR, CDR2 SFDVKD.

This sequence joins TRBV25-1 and TRBJ2-3, with D possibly matching TRBD1 (5 bases). The germline CDR1 and CDR2 sequences are MGHDK and SYGVNS. V was trimmed by 3 bases and J by 5 bases, leaving 21 bases between them. The CDR3 is 17 amino acids. This CDR3 reads CASSDSKVGRARDTQYF. The CDR3, as DNA: TGTGCCAGCAGTGATAGCAAAGTCGGCAGGGCTAGAGATACGCAGTATTTT.

This clone has only one observation. This chain uses TRBV9 with TRBJ2-7, with D possibly matching TRBD1 (6 bases). This CDR3 has 15 residues. Germline loops: CDR1 SGDLS, CDR2 YYNGEE. The ends were cut back, 0 bases at V and 5 bases at J, with 15 bases in the middle. CDR3: CASSVEWGQVNEQYF. The CDR3 DNA is TGTGCCAGCAGCGTAGAGTGGGGGCAGGTAAACGAGCAGTACTTC.

V gene TRBV19 combines with J gene TRBJ1-2, with unresolved D. This CDR3 has 13 residues. Germline V gene sequence: CDR1 LNHDA, CDR2 SQIVND (reference sequence). Trimming pared 7 bases from V and 4 bases from J, leaving 13 bases between. CDR3 loop: CASISRHRYGYTF. The CDR3 nucleotides read TGTGCCAGTATCTCCCGACACCGCTATGGCTACACCTTC.

V usage is TRBV10-3 and J usage is TRBJ2-7; 10 bases match TRBD1. Germline V gene data show CDR1 as ENHRY and CDR2 as SYGVKD. J gave up 6 bases and V 7 bases, and 15 bases lay outside the gene matches. The length of the CDR3 is 16 residues. In nucleotides, the CDR3 is TGTGCCATCACCCCAAATAGGGGGACAGGGGTAAGCGAGCAGTACTTC. Amino acids: CAITPNRGTGVSEQYF.

This chain uses TRBV3-1 (or the pseudogene TRBV3-2) with TRBJ1-3, with D perhaps TRBD1 (5 bases). The CDR3 extends over 16 amino acids. Per germline, CDR1 LGHDT and CDR2 YNNKEL (reference sequence). V lost 2 bases, J lost 3 bases, and 14 bases lay in between. CDR3 in DNA: TGTGCCAGCAGCCAAAGGCAGGGTACGAGTGGAAACACCATATATTTT. Translation: CASSQRQGTSGNTIYF.

This clone was detected once. The V call is TRBV7-3, the J call TRBJ1-1; TRBD1 aligns across 8 bases. With V trimmed by 5 bases and J by 5 bases, 10 bases remained unmatched. The length of the CDR3 is 15 residues. CDR1 is SGHTA and CDR2 is FQGTGA in the germline V gene. CDR3 protein: CASSRWTGQATEAFF. Written as DNA, the CDR3 is TGTGCCAGCAGCAGATGGACAGGGCAGGCGACTGAAGCTTTCTTT.

The V gene is TRBV2, the J gene TRBJ2-2; TRBD1 aligns across 9 bases. In germline, CDR1 is SNHLY, CDR2 FYNNEI. The V segment lost 1 base and the J segment 3 bases; nucleotides outside the gene matches: 3. The CDR3 totals 16 residues. In DNA form, the CDR3 reads TGTGCCAGCAGTGAAGACAGGACAGGGGACACCGGGGAGCTGTTTTTT. Its translation is CASSEDRTGDTGELFF.

The rearrangement joins TRBV6-6 to TRBJ1-1; D gene uncertain. The CDR3 extends over 13 amino acids. Per the germline V gene, CDR1 is MNHNY and CDR2 is SVGAGI (reference sequence). V was pared by 4 bases and J by 5 bases, with 11 bases between. CDR3 in amino acids: CASSFSGGTEAFF. The CDR3 coding sequence is TGTGCCAGCAGTTTCTCTGGAGGGACTGAAGCTTTCTTT.

The chain is built from TRBV6-5 and TRBJ1-2, with 8 bases matching TRBD1. The CDR3 extends over 13 amino acids. The ends lost 8 bases at V and 2 bases at J; junction bases unmatched: 4. CDR1 is MNHEY and CDR2 is SVGAGI in the germline V gene. The CDR3 nucleotides are TGTGCCAGCTTCGGACAGGGAAACTATGGCTACACCTTC. Translating it yields CASFGQGNYGYTF.

The genes are TRBV6-5 and TRBJ1-2, with TRBD1 identical over 8 bases. CDR3 length equals 12 residues. Germline V gene sequence: CDR1 MNHEY, CDR2 SVGAGI. V lost 6 bases and J lost 7; bases outside the gene matches: 4. Here the CDR3 reads CASSYRGGGYTF. In DNA form, the CDR3 reads TGTGCCAGCAGCTACAGGGGGGGTGGCTACACCTTC.